This T cell receptor beta chain was recorded in a study of blood T cell repertoires in COVID-19. As for the study in general: Specimens from acute and convalescent COVID-19 originated in the United States, Italy and Spain. The analysed material was cDNA or gDNA that came from T cells, B-cell-depleted T cells, or PBMCs.

The trim removed 4 bases at V and 4 bases at J, leaving 4 bases unmatched. Per germline, CDR1 SGHTA and CDR2 FQGTGA. CDR3 length equals 15 residues. In the original analysis: By means of reference gene primer amplification, nucleated cell counts were estimated. The method was immunoSEQ multiplex PCR; TCRdb's version includes in-frame clones alone and lacks a portion of them. V and J calls and clone size are copied from that table; D and trimming were computed from the DNA. The sample holds about 80,000 clones, about nine tenths seen once. V is TRBV7-3 and J is TRBJ1-3; TRBD1 aligns across 10 bases. This sequence originates from a woman of 80 years or more with acute or convalescent COVID-19. Input material: peripheral blood. CDR3 bases: TGTGCCAGCAGCTCAGACAGGGGGCCAGGAAACACCATATATTTT. Its translation is CASSSDRGPGNTIYF.